The TCR beta chain under discussion was sequenced for a study of T-cell reconstitution after alpha-beta-depleted transplantation in children. The library targeted TCRbeta and was prepared with unique molecular identifiers. TCRdb called the PCR reads again in MiXCR, with one record for every CDR3 protein. The sample holds some 300,000 distinct CDR3 sequences, about a tenth seen once. Germline loops: CDR1 MGHRA, CDR2 YSYEKL. Trimming at V came to 3 bases and at J to 9 bases, leaving 15 bases not matched to a gene. The CDR3 loop spans 16 amino acids. The sequenced sample was PBMCs from the stem cell graft donor, obtained from the stem cell graft. The receptor was isolated from a human donor who donated a stem cell graft to a child with acute lymphoblastic leukemia. J is TRBJ2-5 and V is TRBV4-1, with 8 bases that match TRBD1. DNA of the CDR3: TGCGCCAGCAGCCACCGACAGGGGCCTACACGGGATGCCCAGTACTTC. Translated: CASSHRQGPTRDAQYF.